This T cell receptor beta chain was recovered during a study of blood T cells in healthy people across ages. A second PCR, run for about 6 to 12 cycles, used a sample-barcoded 5' primer plus a J-beta primer mix. A single record per CDR3 protein comes from TCRdb applying MiXCR to the 5' RACE reads. The data hold around 990,000 distinct CDR3 sequences, with almost 25% observed a single time. CDR3 length: 11 amino acids. The V end was cut by 4 bases, the J end by 6 bases, with 9 bases between. CDR1 and CDR2 from the germline V gene are SQVTM and ANQGSEA. The sample was also reused in another study, on T cells of mothers and their children. This second study notes: A few mothers and their six children, all healthy Caucasians, donated.

The sequenced sample consisted of blood. J is TRBJ1-2 and V is TRBV29-1; D is uncertain. The TCR originated in a girl aged 2 to 10 in good health. The CDR3 region has the DNA TGCAGCGTTGGGCCCGCAGATGGCTACACCTTC. Translation gives CSVGPADGYTF.